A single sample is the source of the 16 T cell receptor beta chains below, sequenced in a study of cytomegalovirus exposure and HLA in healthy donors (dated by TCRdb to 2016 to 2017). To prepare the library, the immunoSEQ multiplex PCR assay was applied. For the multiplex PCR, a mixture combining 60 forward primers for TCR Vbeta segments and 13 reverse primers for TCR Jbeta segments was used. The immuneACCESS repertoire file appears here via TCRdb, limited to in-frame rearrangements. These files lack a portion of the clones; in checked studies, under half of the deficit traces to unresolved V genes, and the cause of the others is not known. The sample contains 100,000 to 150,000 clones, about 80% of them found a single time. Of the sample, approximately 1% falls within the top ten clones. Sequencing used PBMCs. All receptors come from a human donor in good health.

CDR3 in DNA: TGTGCCAGCAGAAAGGGACTACTAGAGACCCAGTACTTC. It encodes CASRKGLLETQYF. This sequence joins TRBV6-5 and TRBJ2-5; 7 positions match TRBD2. Germline-derived CDR1 and CDR2 are MNHEY and SVGAGI. The CDR3 runs 13 residues. J was trimmed by 4 bases and V by 6 bases; bases with no gene match: 5.

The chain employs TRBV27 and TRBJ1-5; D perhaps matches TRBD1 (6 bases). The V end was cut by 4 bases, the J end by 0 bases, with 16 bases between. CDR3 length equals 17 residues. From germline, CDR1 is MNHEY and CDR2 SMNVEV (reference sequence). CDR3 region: CASSSRAGASSNQPQHF. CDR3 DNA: TGTGCCAGCAGTTCCCGAGCGGGGGCATCTAGCAATCAGCCCCAGCATTTT.

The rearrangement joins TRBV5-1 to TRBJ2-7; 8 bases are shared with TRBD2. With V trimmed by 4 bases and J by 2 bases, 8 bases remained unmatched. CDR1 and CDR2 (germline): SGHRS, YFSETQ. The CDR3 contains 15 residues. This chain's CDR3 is CASSPRAGGTYEQYF. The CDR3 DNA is TGCGCCAGCAGCCCTAGGGCGGGGGGAACCTACGAGCAGTACTTC.

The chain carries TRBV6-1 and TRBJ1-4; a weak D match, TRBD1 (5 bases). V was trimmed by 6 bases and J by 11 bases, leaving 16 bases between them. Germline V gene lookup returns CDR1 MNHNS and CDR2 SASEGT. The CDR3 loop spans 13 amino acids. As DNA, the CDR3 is TGTGCCAGCAGCTCGTTGCCGGGGGTCAAACTGTTTTTT. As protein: CASSSLPGVKLFF.

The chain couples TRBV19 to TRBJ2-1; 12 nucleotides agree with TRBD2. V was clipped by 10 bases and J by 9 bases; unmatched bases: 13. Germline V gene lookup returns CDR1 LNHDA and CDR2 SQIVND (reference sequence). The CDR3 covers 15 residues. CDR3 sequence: CATRTSGESGGEQFF. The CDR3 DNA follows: TGTGCCACTCGGACTAGCGGGGAATCAGGGGGTGAGCAGTTCTTC.

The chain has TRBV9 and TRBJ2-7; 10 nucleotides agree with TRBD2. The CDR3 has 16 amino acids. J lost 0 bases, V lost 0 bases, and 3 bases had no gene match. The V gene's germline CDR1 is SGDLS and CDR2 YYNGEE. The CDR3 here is CASSVGTSGDSYEQYF. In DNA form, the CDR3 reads TGTGCCAGCAGCGTAGGAACTAGCGGGGACTCCTACGAGCAGTACTTC.

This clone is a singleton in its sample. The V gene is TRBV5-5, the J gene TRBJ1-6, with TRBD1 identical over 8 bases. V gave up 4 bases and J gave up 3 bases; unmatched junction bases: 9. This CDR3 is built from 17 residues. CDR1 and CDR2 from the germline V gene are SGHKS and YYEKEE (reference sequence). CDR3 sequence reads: CASSISSGQGYNSPLHF. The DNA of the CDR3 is TGTGCCAGCAGCATTTCATCCGGACAGGGCTATAATTCACCCCTCCACTTT.

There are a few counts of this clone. In DNA, the CDR3 is TGTGCCAGCAGCCAGGACAGCCACTTTCGAGAAGCTTTCTTT. It codes for CASSQDSHFREAFF. The chain couples TRBV14 to TRBJ1-1, with D tentatively TRBD1 (6 bases). Per the germline V gene, CDR1 is SGHDN and CDR2 is FVKESK. This CDR3 spans 14 amino acids. Trimming cost V 3 bases and J 8 bases, with 16 bases left between them.

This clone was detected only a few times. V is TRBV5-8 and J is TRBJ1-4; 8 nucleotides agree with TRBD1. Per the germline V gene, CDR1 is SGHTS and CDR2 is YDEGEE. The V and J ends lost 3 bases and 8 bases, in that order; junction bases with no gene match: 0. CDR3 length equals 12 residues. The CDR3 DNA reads TGTGCCAGCAGCTGGGACAGGGAAAAACTGTTTTTT. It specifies CASSWDREKLFF.

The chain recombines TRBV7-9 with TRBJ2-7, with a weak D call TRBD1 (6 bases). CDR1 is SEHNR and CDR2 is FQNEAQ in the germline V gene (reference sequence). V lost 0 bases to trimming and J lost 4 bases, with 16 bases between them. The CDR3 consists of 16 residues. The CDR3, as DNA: TGTGCCAGCAGCTTAGCAAACACAGGGTTCGCGTACGAGCAGTACTTC. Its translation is CASSLANTGFAYEQYF.

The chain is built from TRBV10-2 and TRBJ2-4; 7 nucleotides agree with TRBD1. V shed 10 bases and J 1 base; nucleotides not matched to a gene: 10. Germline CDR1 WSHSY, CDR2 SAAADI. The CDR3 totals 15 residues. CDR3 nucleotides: TGCGCCACGAGAGGGGGCGCCGGGGCCAAAAACATTCAGTACTTC. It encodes CATRGGAGAKNIQYF.

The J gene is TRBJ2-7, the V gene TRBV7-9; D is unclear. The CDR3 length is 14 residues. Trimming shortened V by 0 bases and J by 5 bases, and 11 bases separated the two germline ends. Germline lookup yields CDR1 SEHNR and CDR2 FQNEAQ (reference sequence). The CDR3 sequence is CASSLADPRDEQYF. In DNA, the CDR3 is TGTGCCAGCAGCTTAGCCGACCCTCGGGACGAGCAGTACTTC.

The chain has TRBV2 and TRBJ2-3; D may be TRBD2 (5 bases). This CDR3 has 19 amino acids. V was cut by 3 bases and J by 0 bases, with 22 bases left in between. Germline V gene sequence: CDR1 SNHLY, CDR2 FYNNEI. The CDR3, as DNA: TGTGCCAGCAGTGAGGGCCCCTCCTTGGCGGGCACTAGCACAGATACGCAGTATTTT. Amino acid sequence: CASSEGPSLAGTSTDTQYF.

The CDR3, as DNA: TGTGCCAGCAGCGTGGGAGGGCCCCAAGTGGAGCAGTACTTC. Protein product: CASSVGGPQVEQYF. This rearrangement joins TRBV9 to TRBJ2-7, with TRBD2 matching 7 bases. The CDR3 is made up of 14 amino acids. Germline V gives CDR1 SGDLS, CDR2 YYNGEE. Losses at the gene ends were 2 bases for V and 7 bases for J; bases not matched to a gene: 9. The variable domain in full, completed from reference TRBV9 and TRBJ2-7, reads DSGVTQTPKHLITATGQRVTLRCSPRSGDLSVYWYQQSLDQGLQFLIQYYNGEERAKGNILERFSAQQFPDLHSELNLSSLELGDSALYFCASSVGGPQVEQYFGPGTRLTVT.

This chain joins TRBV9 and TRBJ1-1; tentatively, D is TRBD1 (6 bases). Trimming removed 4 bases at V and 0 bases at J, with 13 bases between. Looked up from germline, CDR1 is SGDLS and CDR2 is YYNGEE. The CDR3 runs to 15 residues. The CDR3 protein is CASSPSTGLNTEAFF. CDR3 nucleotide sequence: TGTGCCAGCAGCCCGTCGACAGGTTTGAACACTGAAGCTTTCTTT.

The CDR3 loop is CASSNGPNNEQFF. CDR3 DNA sequence: TGTGCCAGCAGCAATGGGCCCAACAATGAGCAGTTCTTC. The chain has TRBV7-8 and TRBJ2-1; D is unclear. Germline V gene sequence: CDR1 SGHVS, CDR2 FQNEAQ. The V end was cut by 5 bases, the J end by 5 bases, with 10 bases between. The CDR3 covers 13 residues.